The next 9 T cell receptor beta chains were all read from a single sample in a study of T-cell reconstitution after alpha-beta-depleted transplantation in children. Unique molecular identifiers were incorporated when the TCRbeta library was constructed. TCRdb redid the calling of the PCR reads with MiXCR, one entry per CDR3 protein. The data contain hundreds of thousands of distinct CDR3 sequences, about 9.9% of them seen just once; the ten biggest clones take up 20% to 30%. Specimen: peripheral blood, collected 180 days after TCRalphabeta/CD19-depleted stem cell transplant. The origin of the receptors is a male patient aged 2-15 years who had a stem cell transplant for chronic granulomatous disease, so the T cells may come from the graft donor.

Many counts were recorded for this clonotype. The chain couples TRBV3-1 to TRBJ2-1, with D hard to call. This CDR3 spans 13 amino acids. Germline V gene lookup returns CDR1 LGHDT and CDR2 YNNKEL (reference sequence). The V gene lost 1 base and the J gene lost 5 bases, with 6 bases spanning the gap. CDR3 bases: TGTGCCAGCAGCCAAGGCCACGACAATGAGCAGTTCTTC. This translates into CASSQGHDNEQFF.

In its sample, this clonotype was seen many times. The V gene is TRBV6-6, the J gene TRBJ1-1; tentative D call: TRBD1 (5 bases). The CDR3 extends over 12 amino acids. Germline V CDR1 and CDR2: MNHNY, SVGAGI (reference sequence). V lost 7 bases and J 5 bases, leaving 11 bases between the germline ends. The CDR3 sequence: CASITGGTEAFF. CDR3 sequence (DNA): TGTGCCAGCATCACGGGGGGGACTGAAGCTTTCTTT.

This clonotype was found many times. V gene TRBV29-1 combines with J gene TRBJ2-1, with a weak D call TRBD2 (6 bases). Trimming took 5 bases from V and 3 from J, leaving 11 bases between them. There are 13 residues in the CDR3. CDR1 is SQVTM and CDR2 is ANQGSEA in the germline V gene. In DNA, the CDR3 is TGCAGCGTTAAACGGGAGTTCTACAATGAGCAGTTCTTC. Translated: CSVKREFYNEQFF.

At least ten counts were recorded for this clonotype. The CDR3 reads CASSLTRGNRKTGELFF. CDR3 DNA: TGTGCCAGCAGCCTAACCAGGGGTAACAGGAAAACCGGGGAGCTGTTTTTT. The chain joins TRBV12-3 or TRBV12-4 to TRBJ2-2, with a possible D match to TRBD1 (6 bases). CDR3 length: 17 amino acids. The V end lost 6 bases, the J end lost 5 bases, and 22 bases lay between the germline ends.

The sample holds many counts of this clonotype. The genes are TRBV29-1 and TRBJ1-4; D remains unclear. The germline V gene encodes CDR1 SQVTM and CDR2 ANQGSEA. V lost 4 bases to trimming and J lost 4 bases, with 10 bases between them. The CDR3 is made up of 13 amino acids. The CDR3 sequence: CSVGRTDNEKLFF. For the CDR3, the DNA is TGCAGCGTTGGGCGGACCGATAATGAAAAACTGTTTTTT.

This clonotype was counted many times. This chain links TRBV5-1 with TRBJ2-5; 7 bases match TRBD1. J gave up 1 base and V 3 bases, and 15 bases lay outside the gene matches. From germline, CDR1 is SGHRS and CDR2 YFSETQ. There are 18 residues in the CDR3. As DNA, the CDR3 is TGCGCCAGCAGCTCTTACCCGGGACAGAGAACCGTCCAAGAGACCCAGTACTTC. Translating it yields CASSSYPGQRTVQETQYF.

This clonotype has ten or more counts. The chain links TRBV4-3 to TRBJ2-5; 9 nucleotides match TRBD1. The CDR3 loop spans 16 amino acids. The V segment lost 4 bases and the J segment 2 bases; nucleotides outside the gene matches: 8. CDR1 is LGHNA and CDR2 is YSLEER in the germline V gene. CDR3 in amino acids: CASSPGTGLGQETQYF. CDR3 sequence (DNA): TGCGCCAGCAGCCCAGGGACAGGGTTGGGACAAGAGACCCAGTACTTC.

In regard to this clonotype: A much larger clone lies one base from this, so it may be a read error. This sequence joins TRBV3-1 and TRBJ2-1, with D tentatively TRBD1 (6 bases). The CDR3 spans 16 residues. CDR1 is LGHDT and CDR2 is YNNKEL in the germline V gene (reference sequence). The CDR3 sequence is CASGQDRWTVYNEQFF. DNA for the CDR3: TGTGCCAGCGGCCAAGATCGGTGGACAGTTTACAATGAGCAGTTCTTC.

This clonotype was observed at least ten times. This sequence joins TRBV14 and TRBJ2-7, with TRBD2 identical over 10 bases. The V gene's germline CDR1 is SGHDN and CDR2 FVKESK. The CDR3 loop spans 16 amino acids. V shed 0 bases and J 0 bases; nucleotides not matched to a gene: 2. The CDR3 sequence: CASSQEEREGSYEQYF. The CDR3 nucleotides are TGTGCCAGCAGCCAAGAGGAGCGGGAGGGCTCCTACGAGCAGTACTTC.